This TCR beta chain appears in the sequencing data of a study of cytomegalovirus exposure and HLA in healthy donors. Regarding the study as a whole: An analysis done earlier found most TCR beta V segments productive about 90% or about 30% of the time. A few chains tied to CMV proved CMV antigen-specific in vitro.

As regards this clone: Antigen specificity is unknown.

V lost 5 bases, J lost 10 bases, and 5 bases stayed unmatched. There are 12 residues in the CDR3. CDR1 SGHTA and CDR2 FQGTGA come from the germline V gene. A multiplex PCR was run with 60 Vbeta primers and 13 Jbeta primers. Sequencing was performed with immunoSEQ multiplex PCR; in TCRdb, only in-frame clones are kept and a portion is missing. Of approximately 300,000 clones listed, 80% to 90% are singletons. Donors were nominally healthy when sampled, though unrecorded immune exposures were likely. The source is a middle-aged woman in good health and CMV-seropositive. Sample: PBMCs. The rearrangement links TRBV7-3 to TRBJ2-1; 7 nucleotides agree with TRBD2. CDR3 sequence (DNA): TGTGCCAGCAGCCCCTCGCGGGGGGAGCAGTTCTTC. Its protein product is CASSPSRGEQFF.